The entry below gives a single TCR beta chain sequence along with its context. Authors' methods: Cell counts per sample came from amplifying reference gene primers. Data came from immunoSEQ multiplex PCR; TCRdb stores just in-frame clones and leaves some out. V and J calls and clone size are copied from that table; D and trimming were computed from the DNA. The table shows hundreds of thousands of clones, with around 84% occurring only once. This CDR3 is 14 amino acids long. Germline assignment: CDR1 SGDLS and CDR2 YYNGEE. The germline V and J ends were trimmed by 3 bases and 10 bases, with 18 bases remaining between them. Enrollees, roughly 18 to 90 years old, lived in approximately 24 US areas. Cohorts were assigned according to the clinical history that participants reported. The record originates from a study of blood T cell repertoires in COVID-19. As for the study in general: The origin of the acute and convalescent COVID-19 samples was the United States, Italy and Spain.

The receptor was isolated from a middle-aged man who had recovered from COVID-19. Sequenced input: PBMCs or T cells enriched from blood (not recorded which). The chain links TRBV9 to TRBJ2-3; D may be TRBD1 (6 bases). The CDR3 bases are TGTGCCAGCAGCGAGCCGGTACCAGGGGCGGCGCAGTATTTT. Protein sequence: CASSEPVPGAAQYF.